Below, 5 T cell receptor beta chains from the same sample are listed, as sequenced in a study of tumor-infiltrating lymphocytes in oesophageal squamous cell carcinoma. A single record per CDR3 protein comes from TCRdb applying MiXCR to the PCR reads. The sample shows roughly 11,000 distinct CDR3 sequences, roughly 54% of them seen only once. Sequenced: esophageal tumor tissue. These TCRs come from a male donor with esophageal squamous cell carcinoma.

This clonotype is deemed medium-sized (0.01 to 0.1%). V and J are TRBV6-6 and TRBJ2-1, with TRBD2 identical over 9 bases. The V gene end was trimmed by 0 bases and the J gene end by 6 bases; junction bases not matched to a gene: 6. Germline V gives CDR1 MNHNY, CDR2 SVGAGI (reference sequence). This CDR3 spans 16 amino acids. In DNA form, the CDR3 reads TGTGCCAGCAGTTACTCACCGGGACTAGCTTCCAATGAGCAGTTCTTC. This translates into CASSYSPGLASNEQFF.

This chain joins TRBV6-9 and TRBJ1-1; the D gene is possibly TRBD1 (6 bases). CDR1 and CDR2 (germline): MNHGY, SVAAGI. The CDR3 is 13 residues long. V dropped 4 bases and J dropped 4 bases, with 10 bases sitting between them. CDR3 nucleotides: TGTGCCAGCAGTTTCGGAGGGGGCACTGAAGCTTTCTTT. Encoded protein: CASSFGGGTEAFF.

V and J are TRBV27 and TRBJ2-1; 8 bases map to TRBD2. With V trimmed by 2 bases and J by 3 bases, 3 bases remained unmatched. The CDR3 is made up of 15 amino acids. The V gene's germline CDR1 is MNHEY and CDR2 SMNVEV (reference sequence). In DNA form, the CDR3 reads TGTGCCAGCAGTTTAAAGGGACTAGTCTACAATGAGCAGTTCTTC. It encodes CASSLKGLVYNEQFF.

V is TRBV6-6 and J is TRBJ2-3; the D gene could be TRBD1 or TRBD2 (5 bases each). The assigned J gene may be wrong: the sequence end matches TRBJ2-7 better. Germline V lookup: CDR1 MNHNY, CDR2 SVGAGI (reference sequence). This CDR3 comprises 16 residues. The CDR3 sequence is CASRKRSGDLPYEQYF. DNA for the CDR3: TGTGCCAGCAGAAAACGGTCCGGGGACCTTCCCTACGAGCAGTACTTC.

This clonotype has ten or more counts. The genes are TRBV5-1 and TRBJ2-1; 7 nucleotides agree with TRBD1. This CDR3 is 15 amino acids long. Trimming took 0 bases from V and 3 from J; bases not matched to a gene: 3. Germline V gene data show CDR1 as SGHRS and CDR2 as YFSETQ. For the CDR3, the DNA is TGCGCCAGCAGCTTGGGGGGACAGAACTACAATGAGCAGTTCTTC. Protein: CASSLGGQNYNEQFF.